The 4 T cell receptor beta chains reported below all come from one sample, sequenced in a study of CD8 T cells in ankylosing spondylitis (TCRdb year 2017). Library generation was performed with 5' RACE. Sequenced on an Illumina HiSeq 2500. Starting from the raw public reads, TCRdb applied fastp trimming at Q25, assembled clones with MiXCR and retained in-frame beta chains. Rows with a matching CDR3 protein are joined into one entry that keeps the most common DNA and genes. The sample table shows about 160,000 distinct CDR3 sequences, and around 20% are seen once. The ten largest clones add up to about 8% of the sample. Sample: blood, either unsorted or a sorted T cell fraction (not recorded which). The receptors come from a male donor with ankylosing spondylitis or in good health (not recorded which).

A few counts support this clonotype. This chain uses TRBV2 with TRBJ2-5; D possibly uses TRBD1 or TRBD2 (5 bases each). Per the germline V gene, CDR1 is SNHLY and CDR2 is FYNNEI. The CDR3 loop spans 15 amino acids. V was pared by 5 bases and J by 2 bases, with 15 bases between. CDR3 amino acids: CASSPRDGLQETQYF. Written as DNA, the CDR3 is TGTGCCAGCAGTCCCAGGGACGGATTACAAGAGACCCAGTACTTC.

This clonotype has a count of ten or more. This CDR3 reads CSARDYSFSGNTIYF. The CDR3 region has the DNA TGCAGTGCTAGAGATTACTCCTTCTCTGGAAACACCATATATTTT. V usage is TRBV20-1 and J usage is TRBJ1-3; D is unresolved. Trimming took 0 bases from V and 0 from J, leaving 9 bases between them. This CDR3 is 15 amino acids long. Germline V CDR1 and CDR2: DFQATT, SNEGSKA (reference sequence).

V is TRBV6-1 and J is TRBJ2-7; TRBD1 matches 10 bases. This CDR3 contains 13 residues. Germline trimming cut 8 bases from V and 4 bases from J; bases unmatched to any gene: 5. The germline V gene has CDR1 MNHNS and CDR2 SASEGT. The chain's CDR3 is CASGDRGLYEQYF. The CDR3 region has the DNA TGTGCCAGCGGAGACAGGGGGCTTTACGAGCAGTACTTC.

The genes are TRBV6-1 and TRBJ1-2; TRBD1 might be the D (5 bases). The V gene's germline CDR1 is MNHNS and CDR2 SASEGT. The CDR3 covers 20 residues. The V and J ends lost 0 bases and 0 bases respectively, with 23 bases between them. The CDR3 DNA sequence: TGTGCCAGCAGTGAAGCGCTCATCCAGGGCATGGGAAGATCTAACTATGGCTACACCTTC. Amino acid sequence: CASSEALIQGMGRSNYGYTF.